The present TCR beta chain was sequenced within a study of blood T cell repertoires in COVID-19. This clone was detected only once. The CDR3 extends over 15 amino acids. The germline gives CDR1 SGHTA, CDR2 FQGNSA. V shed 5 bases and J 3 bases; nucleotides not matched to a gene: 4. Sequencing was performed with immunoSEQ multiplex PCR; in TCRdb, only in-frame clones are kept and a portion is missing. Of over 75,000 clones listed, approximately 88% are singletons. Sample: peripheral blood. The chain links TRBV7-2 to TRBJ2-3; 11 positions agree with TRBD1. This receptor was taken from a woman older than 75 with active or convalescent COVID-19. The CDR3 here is CASSADRGLTDTQYF. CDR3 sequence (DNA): TGTGCCAGCAGCGCGGACAGGGGGCTTACAGATACGCAGTATTTT.